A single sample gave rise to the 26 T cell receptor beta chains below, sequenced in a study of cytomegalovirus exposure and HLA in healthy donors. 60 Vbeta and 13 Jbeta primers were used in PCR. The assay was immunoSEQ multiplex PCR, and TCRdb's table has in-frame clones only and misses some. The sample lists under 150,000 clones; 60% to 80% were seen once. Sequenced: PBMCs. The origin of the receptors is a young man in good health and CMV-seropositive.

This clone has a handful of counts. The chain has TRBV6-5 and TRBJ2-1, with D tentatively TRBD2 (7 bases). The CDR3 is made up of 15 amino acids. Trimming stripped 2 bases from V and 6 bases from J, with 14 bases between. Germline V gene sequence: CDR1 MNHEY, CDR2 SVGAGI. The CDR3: CASSYGGALGNEQFF. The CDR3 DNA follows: TGTGCCAGCAGTTACGGGGGGGCTTTAGGCAATGAGCAGTTCTTC.

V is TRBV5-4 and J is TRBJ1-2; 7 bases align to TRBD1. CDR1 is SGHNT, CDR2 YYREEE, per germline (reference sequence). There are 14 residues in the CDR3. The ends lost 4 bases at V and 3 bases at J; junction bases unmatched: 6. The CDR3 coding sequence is TGTGCCAGCAGCCGACAGGGCAGTTACTATGGCTACACCTTC. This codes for CASSRQGSYYGYTF. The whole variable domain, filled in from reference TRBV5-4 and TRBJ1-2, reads ETGVTQSPTHLIKTRGQQVTLRCSSQSGHNTVSWYQQALGQGPQFIFQYYREEENGRGNFPPRFSGLQFPNYSSELNVNALELDDSALYLCASSRQGSYYGYTFGSGTRLTVV.

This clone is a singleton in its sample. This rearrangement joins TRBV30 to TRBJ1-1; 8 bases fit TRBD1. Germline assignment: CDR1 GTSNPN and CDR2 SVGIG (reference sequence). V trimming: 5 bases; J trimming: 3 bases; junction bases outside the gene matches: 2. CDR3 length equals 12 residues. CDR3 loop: CAWGQGYTEAFF. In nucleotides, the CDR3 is TGTGCCTGGGGACAGGGTTACACTGAAGCTTTCTTT.

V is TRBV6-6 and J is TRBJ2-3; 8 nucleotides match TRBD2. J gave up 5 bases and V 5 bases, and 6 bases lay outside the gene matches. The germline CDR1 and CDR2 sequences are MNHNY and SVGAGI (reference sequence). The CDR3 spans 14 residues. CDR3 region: CASSNRGGGDTQYF. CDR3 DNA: TGTGCCAGCAGTAACCGGGGGGGTGGAGATACGCAGTATTTT.

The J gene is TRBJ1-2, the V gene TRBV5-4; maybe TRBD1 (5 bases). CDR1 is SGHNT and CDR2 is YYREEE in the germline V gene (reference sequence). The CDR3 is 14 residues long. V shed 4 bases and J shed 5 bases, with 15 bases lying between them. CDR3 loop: CASSRRGVGYGYTF. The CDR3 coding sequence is TGTGCCAGCAGCCGGCGGGGGGTCGGATATGGCTACACCTTC.

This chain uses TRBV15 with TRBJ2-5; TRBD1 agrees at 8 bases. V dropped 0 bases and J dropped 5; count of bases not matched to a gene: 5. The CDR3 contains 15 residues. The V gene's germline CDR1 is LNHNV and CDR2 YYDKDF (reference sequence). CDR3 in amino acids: CATSREDRVVETQYF. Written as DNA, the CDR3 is TGTGCCACCAGCAGAGAGGACAGGGTGGTTGAGACCCAGTACTTC.

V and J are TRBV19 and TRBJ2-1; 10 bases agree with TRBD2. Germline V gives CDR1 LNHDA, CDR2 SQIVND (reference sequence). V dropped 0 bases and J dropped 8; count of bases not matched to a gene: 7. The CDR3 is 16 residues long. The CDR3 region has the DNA TGTGCCAGTAGTATAGATACAAGCGGGGGGGCCTATGAGCAGTTCTTC. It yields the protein CASSIDTSGGAYEQFF.

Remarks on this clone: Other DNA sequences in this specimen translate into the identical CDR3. The CDR3 sequence: CASSYSGDQETQYF. The CDR3 DNA reads as TGTGCCAGCAGTTACAGCGGGGACCAAGAGACCCAGTACTTC. The gene calls are TRBV6-5 and TRBJ2-5; 7 bases line up with TRBD2. The length of the CDR3 is 14 residues. After removal of 2 bases from V and 0 bases from J, the junction contained 0 bases not matched to a gene. CDR1 and CDR2 from the germline V gene are MNHEY and SVGAGI.

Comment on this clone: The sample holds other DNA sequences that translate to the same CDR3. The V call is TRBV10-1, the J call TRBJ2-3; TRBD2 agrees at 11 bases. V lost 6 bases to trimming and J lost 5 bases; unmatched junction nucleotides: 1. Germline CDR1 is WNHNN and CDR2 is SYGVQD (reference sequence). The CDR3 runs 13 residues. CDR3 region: CASRGTSGDTQYF. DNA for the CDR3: TGCGCCAGCAGGGGGACTAGCGGAGATACGCAGTATTTT.

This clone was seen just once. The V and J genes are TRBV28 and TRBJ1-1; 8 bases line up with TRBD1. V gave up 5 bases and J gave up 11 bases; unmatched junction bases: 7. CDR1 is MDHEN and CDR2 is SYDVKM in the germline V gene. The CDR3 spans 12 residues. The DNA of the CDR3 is TGTGCCAGCAGTCGCCCGACAGGGGCTGCTTTCTTT. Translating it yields CASSRPTGAAFF.

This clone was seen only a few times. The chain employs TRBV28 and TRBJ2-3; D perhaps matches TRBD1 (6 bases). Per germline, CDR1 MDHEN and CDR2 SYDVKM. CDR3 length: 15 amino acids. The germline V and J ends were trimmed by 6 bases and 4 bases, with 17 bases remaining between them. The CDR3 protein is CASRSTGIIPDTQYF. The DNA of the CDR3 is TGTGCCAGCAGGAGTACAGGGATCATCCCAGATACGCAGTATTTT.

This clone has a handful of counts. CDR3 sequence reads: CASSPGTGVGDEKLFF. Here the CDR3 DNA reads TGTGCCAGCAGCCCCGGGACAGGGGTCGGCGATGAAAAACTGTTTTTT. The chain has TRBV27 and TRBJ1-4, with TRBD1 identical over 10 bases. Germline V gene sequence: CDR1 MNHEY, CDR2 SMNVEV (reference sequence). Unmatched junction bases numbered 10, after V lost 6 bases and J lost 6 bases. This CDR3 spans 16 amino acids.

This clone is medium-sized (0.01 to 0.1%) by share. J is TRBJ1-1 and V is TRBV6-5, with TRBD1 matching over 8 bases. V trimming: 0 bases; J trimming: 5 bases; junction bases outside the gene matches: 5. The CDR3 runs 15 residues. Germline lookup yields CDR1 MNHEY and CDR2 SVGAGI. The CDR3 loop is CASSYSAGGMTEAFF. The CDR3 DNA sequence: TGTGCCAGCAGTTACTCGGCAGGGGGCATGACTGAAGCTTTCTTT.

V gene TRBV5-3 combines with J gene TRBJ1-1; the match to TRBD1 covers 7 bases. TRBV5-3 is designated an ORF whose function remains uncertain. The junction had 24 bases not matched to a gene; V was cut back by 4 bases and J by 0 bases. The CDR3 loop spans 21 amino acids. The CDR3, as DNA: TGTGCCAGAAGCCCAACTGGACAGACAGGGCATCCGCCTCTAATGAACACTGAAGCTTTCTTT. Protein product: CARSPTGQTGHPPLMNTEAFF.

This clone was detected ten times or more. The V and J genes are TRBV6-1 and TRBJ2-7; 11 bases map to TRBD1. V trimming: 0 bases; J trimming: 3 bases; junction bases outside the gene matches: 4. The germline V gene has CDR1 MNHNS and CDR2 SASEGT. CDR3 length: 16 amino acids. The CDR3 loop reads CASSEAAGTGGYEQYF. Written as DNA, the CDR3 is TGTGCCAGCAGTGAAGCCGCCGGGACAGGGGGCTACGAGCAGTACTTC.

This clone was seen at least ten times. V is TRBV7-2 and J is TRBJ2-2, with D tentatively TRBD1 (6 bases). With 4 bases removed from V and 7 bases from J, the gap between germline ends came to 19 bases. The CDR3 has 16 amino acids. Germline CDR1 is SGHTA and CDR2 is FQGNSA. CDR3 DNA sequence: TGTGCCAGCAGCTCTAAACAGGGTTGGGTCATCGGGGAGCTGTTTTTT. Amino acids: CASSSKQGWVIGELFF.

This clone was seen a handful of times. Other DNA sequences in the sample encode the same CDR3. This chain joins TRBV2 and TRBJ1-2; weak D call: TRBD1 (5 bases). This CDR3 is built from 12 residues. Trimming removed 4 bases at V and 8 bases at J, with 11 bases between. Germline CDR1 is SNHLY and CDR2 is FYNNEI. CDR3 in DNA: TGTGCCAGCAGTGTCCAGGGTTGGGGCTACACCTTC. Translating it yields CASSVQGWGYTF.

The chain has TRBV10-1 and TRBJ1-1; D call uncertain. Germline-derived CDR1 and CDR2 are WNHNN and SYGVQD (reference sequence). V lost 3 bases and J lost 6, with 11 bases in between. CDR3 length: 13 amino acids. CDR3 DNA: TGCGCCAGCAGTGATACAGTAACCTCTGAAGCTTTCTTT. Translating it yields CASSDTVTSEAFF.

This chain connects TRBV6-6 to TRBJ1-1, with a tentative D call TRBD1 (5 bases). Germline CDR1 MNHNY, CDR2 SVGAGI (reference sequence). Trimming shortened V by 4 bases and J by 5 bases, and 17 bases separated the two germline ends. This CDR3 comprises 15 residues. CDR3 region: CASSFSRGGGTEAFF. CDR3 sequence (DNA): TGTGCCAGCAGTTTCTCCCGGGGGGGAGGTACTGAAGCTTTCTTT.

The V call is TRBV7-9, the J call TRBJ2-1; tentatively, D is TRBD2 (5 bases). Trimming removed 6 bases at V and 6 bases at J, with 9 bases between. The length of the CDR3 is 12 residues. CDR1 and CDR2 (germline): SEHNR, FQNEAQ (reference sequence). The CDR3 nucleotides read TGTGCCAGCAGGAACAGCGGCAATGAGCAGTTCTTC. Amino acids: CASRNSGNEQFF.

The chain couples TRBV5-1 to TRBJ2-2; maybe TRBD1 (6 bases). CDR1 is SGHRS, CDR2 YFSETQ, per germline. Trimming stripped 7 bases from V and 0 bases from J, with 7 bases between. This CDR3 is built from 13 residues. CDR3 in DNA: TGCGCCAGCGGGGGCCCGAACACCGGGGAGCTGTTTTTT. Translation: CASGGPNTGELFF.

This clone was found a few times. CDR3 DNA: TGTGCCAGCAGCAAAGGGGAGGGACGTGAGCAGTTCTTC. It codes for CASSKGEGREQFF. The chain combines TRBV9 with TRBJ2-1; TRBD2 agrees at 7 bases. The CDR3 is 13 amino acids. The V gene end was trimmed by 4 bases and the J gene end by 9 bases; junction bases not matched to a gene: 7. Germline V gene lookup returns CDR1 SGDLS and CDR2 YYNGEE.

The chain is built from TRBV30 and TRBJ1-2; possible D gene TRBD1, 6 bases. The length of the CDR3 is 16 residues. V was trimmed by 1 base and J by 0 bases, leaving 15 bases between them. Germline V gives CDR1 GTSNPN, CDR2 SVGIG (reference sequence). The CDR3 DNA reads TGTGCCTGGAGTGGCCCCGAGGCAGGGGCTAACTATGGCTACACCTTC. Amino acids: CAWSGPEAGANYGYTF.

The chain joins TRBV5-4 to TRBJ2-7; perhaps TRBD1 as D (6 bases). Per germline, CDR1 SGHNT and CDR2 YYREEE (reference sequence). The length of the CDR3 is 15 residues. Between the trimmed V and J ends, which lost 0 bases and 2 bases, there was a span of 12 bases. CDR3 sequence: CASSLESDSAYEQYF. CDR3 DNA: TGTGCCAGCAGCTTGGAATCGGACAGTGCCTACGAGCAGTACTTC.

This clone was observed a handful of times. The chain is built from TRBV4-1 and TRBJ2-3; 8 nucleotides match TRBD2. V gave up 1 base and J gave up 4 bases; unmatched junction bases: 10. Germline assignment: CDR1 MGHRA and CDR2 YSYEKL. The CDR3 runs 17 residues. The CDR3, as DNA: TGCGCCAGCAGCCAAGCGCCCGGGACTAGTATGCCAGATACGCAGTATTTT. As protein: CASSQAPGTSMPDTQYF.

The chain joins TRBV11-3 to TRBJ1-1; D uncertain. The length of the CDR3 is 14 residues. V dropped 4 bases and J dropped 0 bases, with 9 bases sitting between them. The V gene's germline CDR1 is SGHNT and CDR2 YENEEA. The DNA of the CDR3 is TGTGCCAGCAGCTCGTATGAGGTGAACACTGAAGCTTTCTTT. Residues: CASSSYEVNTEAFF.